This T cell receptor beta chain was found in a study of PD-1 blockade in classical Hodgkin lymphoma. Sequencing was performed with immunoSEQ multiplex PCR; in TCRdb, only in-frame clones are kept and a portion is missing. The table records roughly 35,000 clones, roughly 90% of them present only once. Germline CDR1 reads MNHEY; CDR2 reads SMNVEV (reference sequence). Trimming took 3 bases from V and 3 from J, leaving 14 bases between them. There are 15 residues in the CDR3. The sample's time point: cycle 4 day 1 (C4D1), after less than 7 weeks of nivolumab. Brentuximab vedotin exposure varied among the patients, all of whom had relapsed after autologous stem cell transplantation. Magnetic negative selection was used to purify CD4+ T cells from thawed PBMCs.

This chain connects TRBV27 to TRBJ1-2; weak D call: TRBD1 (6 bases). The input for sequencing was CD4+ T cells from blood, taken before the fourth cycle of nivolumab. This clonotype originated in a human donor with classical Hodgkin lymphoma. The CDR3 sequence is CASSFLHRVDYGYTF. The CDR3 DNA sequence: TGTGCCAGCAGTTTCCTTCACAGGGTCGACTATGGCTACACCTTC.